Listed here are 25 T cell receptor beta chains from one sample, sequenced in a study of T-cell reconstitution after alpha-beta-depleted transplantation in children. Preparation of the TCRbeta library involved a method that used unique molecular identifiers. TCRdb re-derived calls from the PCR reads in MiXCR, one entry per CDR3 protein. The table includes about 200,000 distinct CDR3 sequences, 5.5% to 7% detected once. The sample was PBMCs, taken before TCRalphabeta/CD19-depleted stem cell transplant. All receptors derive from a boy younger than 10 with acute lymphoblastic leukemia, due to receive a stem cell transplant.

This chain uses TRBV27 with TRBJ2-6; unclear D gene. This CDR3 has 18 residues. The ends were cut back, 8 bases at V and 2 bases at J, with 22 bases in the middle. Per germline, CDR1 MNHEY and CDR2 SMNVEV (reference sequence). The CDR3 loop reads CASYVSAVVGAGANVLTF. The CDR3, as DNA: TGTGCCAGCTACGTCTCGGCCGTGGTAGGTGCTGGGGCCAACGTCCTGACTTTC.

This clonotype showed up many times. CDR3 DNA sequence: TGTGCCAGCAGTGAAGCGTGGGGGGGCGGGGAGCCCCAGCATTTT. Translated, it gives CASSEAWGGGEPQHF. This chain connects TRBV2 to TRBJ1-5; TRBD1 might be the D (6 bases). V shed 0 bases and J shed 8 bases, with 14 bases lying between them. CDR1 is SNHLY, CDR2 FYNNEI, per germline. The CDR3 sequence is 15 residues long.

The chain carries TRBV20-1 and TRBJ2-3, with D perhaps matching TRBD2 (5 bases). There are 14 residues in the CDR3. CDR1 DFQATT and CDR2 SNEGSKA come from the germline V gene (reference sequence). With 6 bases removed from V and 4 bases from J, the gap between germline ends came to 17 bases. CDR3 loop: CSARGGFTPDTQYF. CDR3 DNA sequence: TGCAGTGCCCGGGGTGGCTTCACCCCAGATACGCAGTATTTT.

This chain joins TRBV12-3 or TRBV12-4 and TRBJ2-1; D gene unclear. This CDR3 region has 12 residues. Trimming cost V 4 bases and J 7 bases, with 8 bases left between them. The CDR3 DNA reads TGTGCCAGCAGTTCCGGGTGGAATGAGCAGTTCTTC. Encoded protein: CASSSGWNEQFF.

The chain uses TRBV30 and TRBJ2-7, with 7 bases lining up with TRBD1. This CDR3 contains 14 residues. The trim removed 0 bases at V and 3 bases at J, leaving 5 bases unmatched. Germline V gene lookup returns CDR1 GTSNPN and CDR2 SVGIG (reference sequence). The CDR3 here is CAWSVGDSFYEQYF. Here the CDR3 DNA reads TGTGCCTGGAGTGTAGGGGACAGTTTCTACGAGCAGTACTTC.

This clonotype has just a few counts. This sequence joins TRBV20-1 and TRBJ2-3; 9 nucleotides match TRBD2. Germline values: CDR1 DFQATT, CDR2 SNEGSKA (reference sequence). The V gene end was trimmed by 3 bases and the J gene end by 7 bases; junction bases not matched to a gene: 11. The length of the CDR3 is 15 residues. The CDR3 DNA reads as TGCAGTGCTAGGGTCCGACTAGCGGCCTTCTATACGCAGTATTTT. Translated: CSARVRLAAFYTQYF.

This clonotype was recorded at least ten times. CDR3 sequence: CSAQTTGMSEQYF. The CDR3 nucleotides read TGCAGCGCCCAAACGACAGGGATGAGCGAGCAGTACTTC. This sequence joins TRBV29-1 and TRBJ2-7, with 7 nucleotides matching TRBD1. CDR1 and CDR2 from the germline V gene are SQVTM and ANQGSEA. The length of the CDR3 is 13 residues. The J segment lost 6 bases and the V segment lost 7 bases, leaving 12 bases of the junction unmatched.

This clonotype was picked up many times. V usage is TRBV11-3 and J usage is TRBJ2-7; D gene uncertain. Germline values: CDR1 SGHNT, CDR2 YENEEA. The length of the CDR3 is 12 residues. The germline V and J ends were trimmed by 0 bases and 6 bases, with 6 bases remaining between them. In DNA form, the CDR3 reads TGTGCCAGCAGCTTAGAGTACTCCGAGCAGTACTTC. Protein: CASSLEYSEQYF.

This chain uses TRBV18 with TRBJ1-5; D may be TRBD1 (5 bases). The length of the CDR3 is 14 residues. Germline V lookup: CDR1 KGHSH, CDR2 LQKENI. Trimming stripped 3 bases from V and 4 bases from J, with 10 bases between. CDR3 DNA: TGTGCCAGCTCACCGCAGGGTCCAAATCAGCCCCAGCATTTT. This sequence encodes CASSPQGPNQPQHF.

This clonotype was picked up a small number of times. Sequence at one end of the junction differs from germline and may be a read error. The chain employs TRBV5-1 and TRBJ2-3; D call uncertain. Germline CDR1 is SGHRS and CDR2 is YFSETQ. This CDR3 has 12 residues. The CDR3 here is CASRLGEDTQYF. CDR3 nucleotides: TGCGCCAGCAGATTGGGTGAAGATACGCAGTATTTT. The full variable domain, completed using reference TRBV5-1 and TRBJ2-3, is KAGVTQTPRYLIKTRGQQVTLSCSPISGHRSVSWYQQTPGQGLQFLFEYFSETQRNKGNFPGRFSGRQFSNSRSEMNVSTLELGDSALYLCASRLGEDTQYFGPGTRLTVL.

J is TRBJ1-1 and V is TRBV20-1, with 7 bases matching TRBD1. In germline, CDR1 is DFQATT, CDR2 SNEGSKA (reference sequence). The trim removed 3 bases at V and 4 bases at J, leaving 5 bases unmatched. This CDR3 has 13 residues. The CDR3 bases are TGCAGTGCTAGTAGGGACAGACTCACTGAAGCTTTCTTT. It encodes CSASRDRLTEAFF.

In regard to this clonotype: A clone one base away is much larger, so this may be a read error. V usage is TRBV7-2 and J usage is TRBJ1-1; 8 bases are a match to TRBD1. Germline CDR1 SGHTA, CDR2 FQGNSA. The CDR3 is made up of 14 amino acids. The CDR3 loop is CASSSQGGPPEALF. CDR3 sequence (DNA): TGTGCCAGCAGCTCACAGGGGGGCCCCCCCGAAGCTTTGTTT. Complete variable domain (other parts from reference TRBV7-2 and TRBJ1-1): GAGVSQSPSNKVTEKGKDVELRCDPISGHTALYWYRQSLGQGLEFLIYFQGNSAPDKSGLPSDRFSAERTGGSVSTLTIQRTQQEDSAVYLCASSSQGGPPEALFGQGTRLTVV.

This clonotype was picked up many times. The genes are TRBV7-2 and TRBJ2-3, with 7 bases matching TRBD2. The CDR3 is 14 residues long. The J segment lost 0 bases and the V segment lost 4 bases, leaving 1 base of the junction unmatched. Germline V gene data show CDR1 as SGHTA and CDR2 as FQGNSA. The CDR3, as DNA: TGTGCCAGCAGCTCGGGACTAAGCACAGATACGCAGTATTTT. Translation gives CASSSGLSTDTQYF.

The genes are TRBV7-6 and TRBJ2-5; D call uncertain. The CDR3 runs to 15 residues. Trimming shortened V by 0 bases and J by 2 bases, and 10 bases separated the two germline ends. Per the germline V gene, CDR1 is SGHVS and CDR2 is FNYEAQ. DNA of the CDR3: TGTGCCAGCAGCTTAGCAGGGAATAGGCAAGAGACCCAGTACTTC. This encodes CASSLAGNRQETQYF.

The chain joins TRBV10-3 to TRBJ2-3; no reliable D call. Germline V CDR1 and CDR2: ENHRY, SYGVKD. The CDR3 sequence is 14 residues long. V was trimmed by 5 bases and J by 2 bases, leaving 11 bases between them. CDR3 DNA sequence: TGTGCCATCAGTCTCGACGGTATCACAGATACGCAGTATTTT. Protein sequence: CAISLDGITDTQYF.

This clonotype was detected many times. The chain links TRBV14 to TRBJ2-7; D unclear. The CDR3 has 15 residues. V gave up 3 bases and J gave up 1 base, with 13 bases separating them. Germline CDR1 reads SGHDN; CDR2 reads FVKESK. CDR3 region: CASSQGWTGSYEQYF. CDR3 coding DNA: TGTGCCAGCAGCCAGGGGTGGACCGGATCCTACGAGCAGTACTTC.

The chain joins TRBV28 to TRBJ2-1; weak D call: TRBD2 (6 bases). The CDR3 spans 14 residues. V lost 10 bases to trimming and J lost 4 bases, with 17 bases between them. Per germline, CDR1 MDHEN and CDR2 SYDVKM. The CDR3 loop is CATLGSLGYNEQFF. DNA for the CDR3: TGTGCCACCCTCGGGAGTCTGGGGTACAATGAGCAGTTCTTC.

This clonotype has a handful of counts. The chain carries TRBV20-1 and TRBJ2-1; 8 positions agree with TRBD2. Germline V lookup: CDR1 DFQATT, CDR2 SNEGSKA (reference sequence). Unmatched junction bases numbered 12, after V lost 3 bases and J lost 5 bases. The CDR3 has 16 residues. CDR3 sequence: CSASGRAVAVHNEQFF. The CDR3 DNA sequence: TGCAGTGCTAGCGGGAGGGCCGTGGCTGTCCACAATGAGCAGTTCTTC.

The genes are TRBV14 and TRBJ2-1, with a tentative D call TRBD2 (5 bases). V was clipped by 9 bases and J by 3 bases, with 24 bases between them. This CDR3 is 17 amino acids long. Per the germline V gene, CDR1 is SGHDN and CDR2 is FVKESK. The CDR3 is CASSERALTSRYNEQFF. For the CDR3, the DNA is TGTGCCAGTTCAGAGAGGGCCCTTACCTCCCGCTACAATGAGCAGTTCTTC. Looking up the rest from reference TRBV14 and TRBJ2-1 gives the full variable domain: EAGVTQFPSHSVIEKGQTVTLRCDPISGHDNLYWYRRVMGKEIKFLLHFVKESKQDESGMPNNRFLAERTGGTYSTLKVQPAELEDSGVYFCASSERALTSRYNEQFFGPGTRLTVL.

A few counts support this clonotype. This chain joins TRBV7-3 and TRBJ2-1, with 8 bases fitting TRBD2. The CDR3 covers 13 residues. V trimming: 5 bases; J trimming: 7 bases; junction bases outside the gene matches: 4. Germline V gene lookup returns CDR1 SGHTA and CDR2 FQGTGA. The CDR3 sequence is CASSAGLANEQFF. CDR3 DNA sequence: TGTGCCAGCAGCGCCGGACTAGCTAATGAGCAGTTCTTC.

This clonotype has ten or more counts. The J gene is TRBJ2-2, the V gene TRBV10-2; 7 nucleotides align to TRBD1. The germline CDR1 and CDR2 sequences are WSHSY and SAAADI. This CDR3 spans 16 amino acids. With V trimmed by 1 base and J by 0 bases, 2 bases remained unmatched. CDR3 bases: TGCGCCAGCAGTGAGTGGGACAGATCGAACACCGGGGAGCTGTTTTTT. Translated: CASSEWDRSNTGELFF.

This clonotype was counted only a few times. V and J are TRBV28 and TRBJ1-6; TRBD1 is a possible D gene (6 bases). The length of the CDR3 is 16 residues. Trimming stripped 3 bases from V and 1 base from J, with 10 bases between. Germline lookup yields CDR1 MDHEN and CDR2 SYDVKM. The CDR3 is CASSFLGASYNSPLHF. The DNA of the CDR3 is TGTGCCAGCAGTTTCTTGGGGGCGTCCTATAATTCACCCCTCCACTTT.

This clonotype appeared a few times. This chain joins TRBV15 and TRBJ2-3; TRBD2 might be the D (6 bases). CDR1 and CDR2 from the germline V gene are LNHNV and YYDKDF (reference sequence). The V end lost 1 base, the J end lost 2 bases, and 10 bases lay between the germline ends. This CDR3 comprises 15 residues. The CDR3 region is CATSRGGLLTDTQYF. DNA of the CDR3: TGTGCCACCAGCAGAGGAGGACTACTCACAGATACGCAGTATTTT.

This clonotype has a count of ten or more. The rearrangement uses TRBV20-1 and TRBJ1-1; D is uncertain. V was clipped by 6 bases and J by 3 bases, with 11 bases between them. The germline CDR1 and CDR2 sequences are DFQATT and SNEGSKA (reference sequence). The CDR3 length is 12 residues. CDR3 in DNA: TGCAGTGCCGACGAAAACTACACTGAAGCTTTCTTT. Protein: CSADENYTEAFF.

This clonotype was found many times. This rearrangement joins TRBV20-1 to TRBJ2-3; TRBD2 agrees at 7 bases. Trimming cost V 2 bases and J 4 bases; bases outside gene matches: 9. Germline V lookup: CDR1 DFQATT, CDR2 SNEGSKA (reference sequence). The CDR3 totals 15 residues. The CDR3 DNA reads as TGCAGTGCTAGACGTTGGGGGGGAATCCCAGATACGCAGTATTTT. Residues: CSARRWGGIPDTQYF.